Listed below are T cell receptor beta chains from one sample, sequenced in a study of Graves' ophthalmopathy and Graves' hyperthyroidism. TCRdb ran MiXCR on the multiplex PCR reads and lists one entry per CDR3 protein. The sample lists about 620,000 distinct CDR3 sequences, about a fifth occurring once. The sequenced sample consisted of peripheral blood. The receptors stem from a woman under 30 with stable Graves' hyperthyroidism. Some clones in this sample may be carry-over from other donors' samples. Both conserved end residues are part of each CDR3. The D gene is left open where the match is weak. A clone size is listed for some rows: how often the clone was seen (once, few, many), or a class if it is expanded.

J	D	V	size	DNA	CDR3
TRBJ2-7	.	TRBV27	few	TGTGCCAGCAGTTTCAGACAGCGCTACGAGCAGTACTTC	CASSFRQRYEQYF
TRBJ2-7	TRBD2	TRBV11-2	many	TGTGCCAGCAGCAAGCGGGACGGAGAAGAGTACTTC	CASSKRDGEEYF
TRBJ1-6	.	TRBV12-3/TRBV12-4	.	TGTGCCAGCAGTCTAGGGGCGGAGGTTTATAATTCACCCCTCCACTTT	CASSLGAEVYNSPLHF
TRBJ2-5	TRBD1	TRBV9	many	TGTGCCAGCAGCGCCACCGGGACAGCAAAAGAGACCCAGTACTTC	CASSATGTAKETQYF
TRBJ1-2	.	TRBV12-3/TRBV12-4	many	TGTGCCAGCACCCTCTCCAGTCAAACTGGCTACACCTTC	CASTLSSQTGYTF
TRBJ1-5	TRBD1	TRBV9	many	TGTGCCAGCAGCGACAGGGGCGGCGATCAGCCCCAGCATTTT	CASSDRGGDQPQHF
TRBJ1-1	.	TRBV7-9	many	TGTGCCAGCAGCTTAGATATCGTTAACACTGAAGCTTTCTTT	CASSLDIVNTEAFF
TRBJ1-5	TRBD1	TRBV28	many	TGTGCCAGCAGAGGCTTCTCCGGCAGGGGGCCTGGGAGCAATCAGCCCCAGCATTTT	CASRGFSGRGPGSNQPQHF
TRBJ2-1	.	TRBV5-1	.	TGCGCCAGCAGCTTCCTGGTCCGGGGGCAAAATGAGCAGTTCTTC	CASSFLVRGQNEQFF
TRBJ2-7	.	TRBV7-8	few	TGTGCCAGCAGCCTACAGGGACCCAACGAGCAGTACTTC	CASSLQGPNEQYF
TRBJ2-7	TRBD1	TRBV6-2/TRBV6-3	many	TGTGCCAGCAGCCAGGGGGATCAGCAGTACTTC	CASSQGDQQYF
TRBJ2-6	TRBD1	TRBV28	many	TGTGCCAGCGCCTACAGGGGATCGGGGGCCAACGTCCTGACTTTC	CASAYRGSGANVLTF
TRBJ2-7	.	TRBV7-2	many	TGTGCCAACAGCTTATTATGGTACGAGCAGTACTTC	CANSLLWYEQYF
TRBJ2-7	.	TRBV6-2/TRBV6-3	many	TGTGCCAGCAGTGGCGCTAACAGAGAGCAGTACTTC	CASSGANREQYF
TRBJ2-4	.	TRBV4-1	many	TGCGCCAGCAGCCTACGGACATCCAAAGGGGACATTCAGTACTTC	CASSLRTSKGDIQYF
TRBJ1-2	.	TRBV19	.	TGTGCCAGTATGCATACAGCTAACTATGGCTACACCTTC	CASMHTANYGYTF
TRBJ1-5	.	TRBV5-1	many	TGCGCCAGCAGCTTGTTGGGGGCGCCCAATCAGCCCCAGCATTTT	CASSLLGAPNQPQHF
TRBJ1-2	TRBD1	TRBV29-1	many	TGCAGCGTTGAGAGACAGGGGGCGCTGGGCTATGGCTACACCTTC	CSVERQGALGYGYTF
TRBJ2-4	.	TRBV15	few	TGTGCCACCAGCAGCGTGGGGAGGAGAGACATTCAGTACTTC	CATSSVGRRDIQYF
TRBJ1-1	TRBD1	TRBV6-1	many	TGTGCCAGCAGGAGCGACAGGGGAGAGAGTCTGATGAACACTGAAGCTTTCTTT	CASRSDRGESLMNTEAFF
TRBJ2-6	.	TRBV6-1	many	TGTGCCAGTCGATTCCTCTCTGGGGCCAACGTCCTGACTTTC	CASRFLSGANVLTF
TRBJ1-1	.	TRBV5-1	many	TGCGCCAGCAGCTTGAATCCGGGAGGCACTGAAGCTTTCTTT	CASSLNPGGTEAFF
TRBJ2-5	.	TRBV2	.	TGTGCCAGCAGTGAAGGGGTCTTACAAGAGACCCAGTACTTC	CASSEGVLQETQYF
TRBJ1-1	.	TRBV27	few	TGTGCCAGCAGTAGGAACACCCTTGTGGGGAACACTGAAGCTTTCTTT	CASSRNTLVGNTEAFF
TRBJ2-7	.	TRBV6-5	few	TGTGCCAGCAGTTACTGGCAGGGTCAGGGCTACGAGCAGTACTTC	CASSYWQGQGYEQYF
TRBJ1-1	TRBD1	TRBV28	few	TGTGCCAGCTCGGATCGACAGGGAACTGAAGCTTTCTTT	CASSDRQGTEAFF
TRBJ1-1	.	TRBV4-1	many	TGCGCCAGCAGCCCTGGAGAGTCGGGAGCTTTCTTT	CASSPGESGAFF
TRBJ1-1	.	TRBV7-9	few	TGTGCCGGCAGCTTAGTTTCGGGGTGGAACACTGAAGCTTTCTTT	CAGSLVSGWNTEAFF
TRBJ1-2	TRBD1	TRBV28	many	TGTGCCAGCAGTTCGACAGGGTGGAATGGCTACACCTTC	CASSSTGWNGYTF
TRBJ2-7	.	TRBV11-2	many	TGTGCCAGCAGCTCCTCCCAGACAGGCGGACCCTACGAGCAGTACTTC	CASSSSQTGGPYEQYF
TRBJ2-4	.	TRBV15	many	TGTGCCACCAGCAGAGATCAACAGGCCCTCCCGTACTTC	CATSRDQQALPYF
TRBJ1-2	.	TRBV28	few	TGTGCCAGCGGAAGGGGGGACCTCTATGGCTACACCTTC	CASGRGDLYGYTF
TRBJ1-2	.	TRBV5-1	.	TGCGCCAGCAGCTTAAACGGGGCTGGCTACACCTTC	CASSLNGAGYTF
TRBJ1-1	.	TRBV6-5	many	TGTGCCAGCAGTTACTCGGCATTGGCGCCTGAAGCTTTCTTT	CASSYSALAPEAFF
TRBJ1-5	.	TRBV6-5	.	TGTGCCAGCAGTTACTCGAACCTGGGGGCGAGTAATCAGCCCCAGCATTTT	CASSYSNLGASNQPQHF
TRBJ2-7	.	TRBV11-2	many	TGTGCCAGCAGTTTCCCTCATCACTCAGCTTCCTACGAGCAGTACTTC	CASSFPHHSASYEQYF
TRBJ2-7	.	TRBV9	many	TGTGCCAGCAGCCCGTGGACAGTATCTTCCTACGAGCAGTACTTC	CASSPWTVSSYEQYF
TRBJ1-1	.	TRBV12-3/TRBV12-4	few	TGTGCCAGCAGTTTAGTTACAGGCGGAGTCACCACTGAAGCTTTCTTT	CASSLVTGGVTTEAFF
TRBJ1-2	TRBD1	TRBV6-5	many	TGTGCCAGCAGTTACGGGCAGGGGGCTGTACAATATGGCTACACCTTC	CASSYGQGAVQYGYTF
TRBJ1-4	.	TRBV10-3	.	TGTGCCATCAGTGACAGCGCAACTAATGAAAAACTGTTTTTT	CAISDSATNEKLFF
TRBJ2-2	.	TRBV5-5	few	TGTGCCAGCAGCTTCACATCGAACACCGGGGAGCTGTTTTTT	CASSFTSNTGELFF
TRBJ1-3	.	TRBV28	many	TGTGCCAGCAGTGAGGAGGTTCTCTCTGGAAACACCATATATTTT	CASSEEVLSGNTIYF
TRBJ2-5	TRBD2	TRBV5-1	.	TGCGCCAGCAGGCCCGGACTAGCGGGAAGGGCAAAGGAGACCCAGTACTTC	CASRPGLAGRAKETQYF
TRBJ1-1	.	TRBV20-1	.	TGCAGTGCATCTCTGGAGAGGGTCACTGAAGCTTTCTTT	CSASLERVTEAFF
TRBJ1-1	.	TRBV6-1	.	TGTGCCAGCATCCGAGGGGGGCGCATTACACCTGAAGCTTTCTTT	CASIRGGRITPEAFF
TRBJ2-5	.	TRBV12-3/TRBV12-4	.	TGTGCCAGCAGTTTAAACGTGGCGGGATCAGAGACCCAGTACTTC	CASSLNVAGSETQYF